Listed below are T cell receptor beta chains from one sample, sequenced in a study of T cells in Graves' hyperthyroidism and ophthalmopathy. TCRdb re-called the multiplex PCR reads with MiXCR, one entry per CDR3 protein. The sample comprises some 620,000 distinct CDR3 sequences, about a sixth of which are singletons, and 3.5% to 4% rests with the top ten. Sequencing input: blood. The source of these receptors is a woman in her thirties with Graves' hyperthyroidism. Both conserved end residues are part of each CDR3. A D gene is named only where the DNA matches it firmly. Clone size is given for some rows only: seen once, a few or many times, or a class if the clone is expanded.

>TRBV2|.|TRBJ1-1|many
TGTGCCAGCGTAGGGGTCTTGAACACTGAAGCTTTCTTT
CASVGVLNTEAFF
>TRBV25-1|.|TRBJ1-1|.
TGTGCCAGCTTTGGGTGGGGCCGAGGAGCCCGGACGGCTTTCTTT
CASFGWGRGARTAFF
>TRBV28|.|TRBJ2-7|many
TGTGCCAGCAGTTTTGCCCTAGGGGGACTGTACGAGCAGTACTTC
CASSFALGGLYEQYF
>TRBV7-9|.|TRBJ2-7|.
TGTGCCAGCAGCGCACCGACTGACTCCTACGAGCAGTACTTC
CASSAPTDSYEQYF
>TRBV30|.|TRBJ2-7|.
TGTGCCTGGAGCCCCTGGGGGGCAGGCGAGCAGTACTTC
CAWSPWGAGEQYF
>TRBV2|TRBD1|TRBJ1-4|many
TGTGCCAGCAGTAGGGGACAGGGGAATGAAAAACTGTTTTTT
CASSRGQGNEKLFF
>TRBV11-3|TRBD2|TRBJ2-2|.
TGTGCCAGCAGCTTGTTCCTAGCGGTGAACACCGGGGAGCTGTTTTTT
CASSLFLAVNTGELFF
>TRBV20-1|.|TRBJ2-1|many
TGCAGTGCTAGAGCTGCCGGGACTTCATATTACAATGAGCAGTTCTTC
CSARAAGTSYYNEQFF
>TRBV7-2|.|TRBJ2-7|.
TGTGCCAGCAGCGTCACCCCCGGGACCACGGGCTACGAGCAGTACTTC
CASSVTPGTTGYEQYF
>TRBV6-1|TRBD1|TRBJ2-5|many
TGTGCCAGCAGTGCCCGGGACAGGCCTTTCGAGACCCAGTACTTC
CASSARDRPFETQYF
>TRBV11-2|TRBD2|TRBJ2-1|few
TGTGCCAGCAGCTATTCTAGCGGAAGTTACAATGAGCAGCTCTTC
CASSYSSGSYNEQLF
>TRBV6-1|TRBD2|TRBJ2-1|many
TGTGCCAGCAGCCTGGGGACTAGCGCCATTGAGCAGTTCTTC
CASSLGTSAIEQFF
>TRBV28|.|TRBJ2-3|many
TGTGCCAGCACCAAGGGGTCGCAAACAGATACGCAGTATTTT
CASTKGSQTDTQYF
>TRBV11-2|TRBD1|TRBJ2-5|many
TGTGCCAGCAGCTACGCCTGGGGACAGTCAGAGACCCAGTACTTC
CASSYAWGQSETQYF
>TRBV7-2|.|TRBJ1-2|many
TGTGCCAGCAGCCGGGGTGCTAACTATGGCTACACCTTC
CASSRGANYGYTF
>TRBV2|.|TRBJ1-5|few
TGTGCCGGCTGTGCCCGGGGCAATCAGCCCCAGCATTTT
CAGCARGNQPQHF
>TRBV18|.|TRBJ1-2|.
TGTGCCAGCTCACCGAGGGGCTCCGGACGTATCTATGGCTACACCTTC
CASSPRGSGRIYGYTF
>TRBV10-3|TRBD2|TRBJ2-5|.
TGTGCCATCAGTGGGGAGGGGGAGACCCAGTACTTC
CAISGEGETQYF
>TRBV20-1|.|TRBJ2-2|few
TGCAGTGCTAGAGCTGAGGTACCCGGGGAGCTGTTTTTT
CSARAEVPGELFF
>TRBV20-1|.|TRBJ1-4|few
TGCAGTGCTCGTTGGACTAATGAAAAACTGTTTTTT
CSARWTNEKLFF
>TRBV24-1|.|TRBJ2-5|.
TGTGCCACCAGTGACCCCCGGACAGTCCAAGAGACCCAGTACTTC
CATSDPRTVQETQYF
>TRBV2|TRBD2|TRBJ2-2|few
TGTGCCAGCAGATGGACTAGTTTCGGCACCGGGGAGCTGTTTTTT
CASRWTSFGTGELFF
>TRBV18|.|TRBJ1-5|many
TGTGCCAGCTCACCGGACGGGAACAATCAGCCCCAGCATTTT
CASSPDGNNQPQHF
>TRBV30|.|TRBJ2-3|few
TGTGCCGGATGTTGTACAGGATACACAGATACGCAGTATTTT
CAGCCTGYTDTQYF
>TRBV28|.|TRBJ2-1|few
TGTGCCAGCACCAACGAGGGCTCCTACAATGAGCAGTTCTTC
CASTNEGSYNEQFF
>TRBV11-2|.|TRBJ2-3|many
TGTGCCAGCAGCTTATTAGCGTTCGCTAGCACAGATACGCAGTATTTT
CASSLLAFASTDTQYF
>TRBV10-3|TRBD2|TRBJ2-7|few
TGTGCCATCAGTGGTCCGGGACTAGCGGCATACGAGCAGTACTTC
CAISGPGLAAYEQYF
>TRBV20-1|.|TRBJ1-5|many
TGCAGTGCTAGGGTCCCAGCGGGGGGCAATCAGCCCCAGCATTTT
CSARVPAGGNQPQHF
>TRBV27|.|TRBJ2-1|many
TGTGCCAGCAGACCGGGACTCACCTACAATGAGCAGTTCTTC
CASRPGLTYNEQFF
>TRBV20-1|.|TRBJ1-1|few
TGCAGTGCTAGCACCTACACTGAAGCTTTCTTT
CSASTYTEAFF
>TRBV9|.|TRBJ2-7|.
TGTGCCAGCAGCGTAGTGGGACGGGACGGCGAGCAGTACTTC
CASSVVGRDGEQYF
>TRBV15|.|TRBJ1-4|many
TGTGCCACCAGCAGCGGGGGAATGGCTAATGAAAAACTGTTTTTT
CATSSGGMANEKLFF
>TRBV24-1|TRBD1|TRBJ2-2|few
TGTGCCACCGGGACAGGGGTCGCCACCGGGGAGCTGTTTTTT
CATGTGVATGELFF
>TRBV5-1|TRBD1|TRBJ2-1|many
TGCGCCAGCAGCGCAGGGACAGCATATCCCATCAATGAGCAGTTCTTC
CASSAGTAYPINEQFF
>TRBV30|.|TRBJ1-1|few
TGTGCCTGGAGCGAGGGTGGCCCGGGGCGTACTGAAGCTTTCTTT
CAWSEGGPGRTEAFF
>TRBV12-3/TRBV12-4|TRBD2|TRBJ2-1|many
TGTGCCAGCAGCCCCGGACTAGCGGGAGGGAATGAGCAGTTCTTC
CASSPGLAGGNEQFF